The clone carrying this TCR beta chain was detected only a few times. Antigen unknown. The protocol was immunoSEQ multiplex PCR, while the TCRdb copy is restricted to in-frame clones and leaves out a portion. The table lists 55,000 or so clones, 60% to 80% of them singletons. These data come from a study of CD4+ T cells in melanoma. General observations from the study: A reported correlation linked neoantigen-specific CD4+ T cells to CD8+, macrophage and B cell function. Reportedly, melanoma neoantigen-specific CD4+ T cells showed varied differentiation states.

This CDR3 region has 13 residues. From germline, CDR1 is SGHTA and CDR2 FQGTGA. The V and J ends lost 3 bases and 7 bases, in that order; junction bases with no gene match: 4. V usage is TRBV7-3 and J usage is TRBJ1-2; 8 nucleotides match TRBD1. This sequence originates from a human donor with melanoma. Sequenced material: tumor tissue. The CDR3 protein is CASSFGQGSGYTF. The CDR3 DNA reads TGTGCCAGCAGCTTCGGACAGGGTAGTGGCTACACCTTC.